What follows describes a single TCR beta chain. This sample was taken from a study of T cells in Graves' hyperthyroidism and ophthalmopathy. Amplified TCR beta CDR3 regions came from RNA transcripts. Using the HTBI primer set, a first-round RT-PCR was run on the TCR CDR3. TCRdb reanalysed the multiplex PCR reads using MiXCR and keeps one entry per CDR3 protein. The repertoire holds around 350,000 distinct CDR3 sequences, with less than 15% as singletons. The CDR3 runs 17 residues. The V and J ends lost 0 bases and 0 bases respectively, with 9 bases between them. The germline V gene has CDR1 LGHDT and CDR2 YNNKEL (reference sequence). Uncontrolled infection, other autoimmune disease, pregnancy or lactation led to exclusion. Based on clinical symptoms, serum thyroxine and TRAb, thyroid ultrasound and orbital computed tomography, diagnoses were reached.

Sequenced input: blood. The gene calls are TRBV3-1 and TRBJ2-6, with D perhaps TRBD2 (5 bases). This receptor was obtained from a young woman with Graves' hyperthyroidism. CDR3 nucleotide sequence: TGTGCCAGCAGCCAAGATTACCGGGGCTCTGGGGCCAACGTCCTGACTTTC. Translating gives CASSQDYRGSGANVLTF. Complete variable domain (other parts from reference TRBV3-1 and TRBJ2-6): DTAVSQTPKYLVTQMGNDKSIKCEQNLGHDTMYWYKQDSKKFLKIMFSYNNKELIINETVPNRFSPKSPDKAHLNLHINSLELGDSAVYFCASSQDYRGSGANVLTFGAGSRLTVL.